This T cell receptor (beta chain) came from a study of blood T cell repertoires in COVID-19. Study background: The United States, Italy and Spain were the sources of the acute and convalescent COVID-19 samples. T cells, B-cell-depleted T cells, or PBMCs supplied cDNA or gDNA.

Of note for this clone: Other nucleotide sequences in the sample specify the same CDR3.

In the authors' workflow: Estimation of nucleated cell counts was performed using reference gene primer amplification. Method: immunoSEQ multiplex PCR; TCRdb's copy keeps in-frame clones and lacks some. The V and J calls and the clone size are those of that table, but D and trimming were determined from the DNA. The data contain about 240,000 clones, roughly four fifths of them seen just once; the ten biggest clones take up approximately 4.8%. Germline-derived CDR1 and CDR2 are SGHRS and YFSETQ. V was clipped by 0 bases and J by 5 bases, with 6 bases between them. The CDR3 runs to 13 residues. Sequencing was carried out using peripheral blood. The chain uses TRBV5-1 and TRBJ2-1; D is unresolved. This TCR came from a woman in her sixties or seventies with acute or convalescent COVID-19. The CDR3 here is CASSLAGNNEQFF. Here the CDR3 DNA reads TGCGCCAGCAGCTTGGCAGGAAACAATGAGCAGTTCTTC.